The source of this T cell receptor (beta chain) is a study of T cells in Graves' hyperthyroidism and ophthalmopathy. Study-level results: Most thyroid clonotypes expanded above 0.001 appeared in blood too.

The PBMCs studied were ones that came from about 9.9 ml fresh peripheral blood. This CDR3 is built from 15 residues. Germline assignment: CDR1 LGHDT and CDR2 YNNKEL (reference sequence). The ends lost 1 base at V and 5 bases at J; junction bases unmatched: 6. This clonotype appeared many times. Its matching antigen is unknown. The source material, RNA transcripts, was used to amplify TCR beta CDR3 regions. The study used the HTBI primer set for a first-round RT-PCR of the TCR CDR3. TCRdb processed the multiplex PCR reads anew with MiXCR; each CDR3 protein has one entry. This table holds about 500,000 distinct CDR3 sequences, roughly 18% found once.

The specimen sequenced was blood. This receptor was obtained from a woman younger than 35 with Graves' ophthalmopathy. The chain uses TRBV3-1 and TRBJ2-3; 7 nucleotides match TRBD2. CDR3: CASSQVIQRGDTQYF. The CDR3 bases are TGTGCCAGCAGCCAAGTAATCCAGCGGGGAGATACGCAGTATTTT.